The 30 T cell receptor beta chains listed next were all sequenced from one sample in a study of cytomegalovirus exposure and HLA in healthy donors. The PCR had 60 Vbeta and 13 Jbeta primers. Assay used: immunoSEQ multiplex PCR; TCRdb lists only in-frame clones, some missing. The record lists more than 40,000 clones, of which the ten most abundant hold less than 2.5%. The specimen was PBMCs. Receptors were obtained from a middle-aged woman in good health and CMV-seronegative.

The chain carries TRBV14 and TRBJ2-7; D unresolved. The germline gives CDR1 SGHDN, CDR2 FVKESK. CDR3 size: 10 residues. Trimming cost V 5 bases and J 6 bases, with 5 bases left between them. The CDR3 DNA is TGTGCCAGCAGCAATCTCGAGCAGTACTTC. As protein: CASSNLEQYF.

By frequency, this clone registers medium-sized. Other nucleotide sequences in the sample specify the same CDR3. CDR3 sequence: CASSELAGGQETQYF. The CDR3, as DNA: TGTGCCAGCAGTGAACTAGCGGGAGGGCAAGAGACCCAGTACTTC. The V and J genes are TRBV6-1 and TRBJ2-5; 12 positions agree with TRBD2. The CDR3 length is 15 residues. In germline, CDR1 is MNHNS, CDR2 SASEGT. J was trimmed by 2 bases and V by 2 bases; bases with no gene match: 0.

CDR3 in DNA: TGTGCCAGCAGCTTAGCGTCCGGAGTTCGACAGGGGATCTGGGGAAACACCATATATTTT. Its protein is CASSLASGVRQGIWGNTIYF. J is TRBJ1-3 and V is TRBV7-6; 8 bases are a match to TRBD1. Trimming cost V 0 bases and J 4 bases; bases outside gene matches: 17. Per germline, CDR1 SGHVS and CDR2 FNYEAQ. This CDR3 contains 20 residues.

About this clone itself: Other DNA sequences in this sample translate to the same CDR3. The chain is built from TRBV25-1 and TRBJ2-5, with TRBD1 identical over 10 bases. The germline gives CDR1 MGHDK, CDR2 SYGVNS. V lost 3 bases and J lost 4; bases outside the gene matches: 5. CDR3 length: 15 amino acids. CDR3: CASSDTTGGVETQYF. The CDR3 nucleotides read TGTGCCAGCAGTGACACGACAGGGGGCGTAGAGACCCAGTACTTC.

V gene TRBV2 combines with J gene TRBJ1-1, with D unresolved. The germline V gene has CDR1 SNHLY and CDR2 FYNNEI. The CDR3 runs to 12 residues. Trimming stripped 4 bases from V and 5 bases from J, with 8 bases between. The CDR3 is CASSVTGTEAFF. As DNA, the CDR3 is TGTGCCAGCAGTGTGACGGGTACTGAAGCTTTCTTT.

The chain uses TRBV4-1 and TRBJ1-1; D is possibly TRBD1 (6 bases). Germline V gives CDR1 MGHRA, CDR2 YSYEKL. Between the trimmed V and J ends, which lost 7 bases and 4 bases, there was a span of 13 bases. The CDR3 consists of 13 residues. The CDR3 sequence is CASNRGGVTEAFF. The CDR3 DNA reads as TGCGCCAGCAACCGAGGGGGAGTCACTGAAGCTTTCTTT.

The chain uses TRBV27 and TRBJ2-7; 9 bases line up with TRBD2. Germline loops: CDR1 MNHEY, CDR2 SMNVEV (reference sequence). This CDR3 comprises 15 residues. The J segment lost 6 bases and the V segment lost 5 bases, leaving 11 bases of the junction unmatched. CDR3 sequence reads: CASSPIAGELSEQYF. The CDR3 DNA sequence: TGTGCCAGCAGTCCAATAGCGGGAGAACTGTCCGAGCAGTACTTC.

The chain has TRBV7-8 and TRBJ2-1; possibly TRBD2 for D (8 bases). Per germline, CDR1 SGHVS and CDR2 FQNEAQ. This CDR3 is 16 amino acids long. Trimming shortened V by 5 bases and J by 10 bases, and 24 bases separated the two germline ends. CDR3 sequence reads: CASSPRGRGAQGEQFF. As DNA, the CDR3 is TGTGCCAGCAGCCCTAGGGGGCGGGGGGCCCAAGGAGAGCAGTTCTTC.

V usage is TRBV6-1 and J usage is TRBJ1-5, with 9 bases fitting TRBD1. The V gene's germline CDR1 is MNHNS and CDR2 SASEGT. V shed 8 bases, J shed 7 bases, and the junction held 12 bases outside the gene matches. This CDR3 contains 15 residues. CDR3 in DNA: TGTGCCAGCGGACCGGGACAGGGCCATGAACAGCCCCAGCATTTT. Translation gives CASGPGQGHEQPQHF.

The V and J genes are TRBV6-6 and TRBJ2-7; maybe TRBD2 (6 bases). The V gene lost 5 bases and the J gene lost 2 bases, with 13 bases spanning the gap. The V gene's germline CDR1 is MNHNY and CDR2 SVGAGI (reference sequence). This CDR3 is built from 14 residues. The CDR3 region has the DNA TGTGCCAGCAGTGGAAGACTAGATACCTACGAGCAGTACTTC. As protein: CASSGRLDTYEQYF.

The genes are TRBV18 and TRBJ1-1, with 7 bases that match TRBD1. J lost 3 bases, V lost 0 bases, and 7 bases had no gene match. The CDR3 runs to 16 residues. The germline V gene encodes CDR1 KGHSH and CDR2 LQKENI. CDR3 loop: CASSPPNTGAYTEAFF. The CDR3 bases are TGTGCCAGCTCACCACCAAACACAGGGGCGTACACTGAAGCTTTCTTT.

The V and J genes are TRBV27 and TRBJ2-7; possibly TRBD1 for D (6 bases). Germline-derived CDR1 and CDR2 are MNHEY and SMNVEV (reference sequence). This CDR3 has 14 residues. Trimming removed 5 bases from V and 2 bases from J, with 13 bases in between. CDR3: CASSMTGPTYEQYF. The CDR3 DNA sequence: TGTGCCAGCAGTATGACAGGCCCAACCTACGAGCAGTACTTC.

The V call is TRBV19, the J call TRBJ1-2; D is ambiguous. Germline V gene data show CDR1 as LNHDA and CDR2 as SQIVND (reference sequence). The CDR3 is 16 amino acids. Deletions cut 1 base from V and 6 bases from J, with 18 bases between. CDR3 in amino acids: CASSIGARPGFDGYTF. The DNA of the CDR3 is TGTGCCAGTAGTATAGGAGCGAGGCCGGGGTTCGATGGCTACACCTTC.

CDR3 DNA: TGCACCAGCAGCCGAAGCGGGGAGGGTGAGCAGTTCTTC. It yields the protein CTSSRSGEGEQFF. This chain joins TRBV1 and TRBJ2-1; TRBD2, as called in the table, went unchecked against the DNA. TRBV1 is assigned pseudogene status. The CDR3 is made up of 13 amino acids.

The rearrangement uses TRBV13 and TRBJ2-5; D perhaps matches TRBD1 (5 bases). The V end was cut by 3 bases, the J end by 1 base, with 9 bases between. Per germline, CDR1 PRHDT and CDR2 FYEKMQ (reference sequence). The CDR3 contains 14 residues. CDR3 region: CASSLGLRQETQYF. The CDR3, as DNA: TGTGCCAGCAGCTTGGGGCTCCGCCAAGAGACCCAGTACTTC.

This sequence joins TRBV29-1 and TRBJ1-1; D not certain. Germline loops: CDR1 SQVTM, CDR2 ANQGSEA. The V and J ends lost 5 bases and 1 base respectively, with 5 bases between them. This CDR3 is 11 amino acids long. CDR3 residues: CSVQENTEAFF. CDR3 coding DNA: TGCAGCGTTCAGGAGAACACTGAAGCTTTCTTT.

This chain's CDR3 is CASSSPGLAGNNEQFF. For the CDR3, the DNA is TGTGCCAGCAGCTCCCCGGGACTAGCGGGGAACAATGAGCAGTTCTTC. V and J are TRBV11-2 and TRBJ2-1, with TRBD2 matching over 13 bases. This CDR3 spans 16 amino acids. V was clipped by 4 bases and J by 5 bases; unmatched bases: 5. Germline assignment: CDR1 SGHAT and CDR2 FQNNGV.

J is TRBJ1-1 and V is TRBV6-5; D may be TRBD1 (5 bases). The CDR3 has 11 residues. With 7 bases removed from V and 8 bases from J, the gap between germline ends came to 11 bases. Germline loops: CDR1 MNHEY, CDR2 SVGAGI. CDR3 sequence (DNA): TGTGCCAGCAATCGACAGCCCGAAGCTTTCTTT. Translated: CASNRQPEAFF.

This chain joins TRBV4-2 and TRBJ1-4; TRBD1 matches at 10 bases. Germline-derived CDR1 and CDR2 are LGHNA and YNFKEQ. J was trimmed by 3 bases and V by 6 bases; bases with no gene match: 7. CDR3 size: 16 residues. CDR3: CASRRDRGYSNEKLFF. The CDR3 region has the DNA TGTGCCAGCAGAAGGGACAGGGGTTATTCTAATGAAAAACTGTTTTTT.

CDR3 residues: CAWGTGGRAGTQYF. DNA of the CDR3: TGTGCCTGGGGGACAGGGGGGCGTGCGGGGACCCAGTACTTC. The chain couples TRBV30 to TRBJ2-5, with 11 bases matching TRBD1. The CDR3 runs to 14 residues. CDR1 and CDR2 (germline): GTSNPN, SVGIG (reference sequence). V was pared by 5 bases and J by 7 bases, with 9 bases of the junction left unmatched. Full variable domain (remainder filled in from reference TRBV30 and TRBJ2-5): SQTIHQWPATLVQPVGSPLSLECTVEGTSNPNLYWYRQAAGRGLQLLFYSVGIGQISSEVPQNLSASRPQDRQFILSSKKLLLSDSGFYLCAWGTGGRAGTQYFGPGTRLLVL.

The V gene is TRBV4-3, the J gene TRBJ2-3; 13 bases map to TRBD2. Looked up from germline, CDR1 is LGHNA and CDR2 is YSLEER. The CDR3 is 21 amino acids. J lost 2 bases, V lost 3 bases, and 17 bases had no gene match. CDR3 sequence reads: CASSQSPEFGTSGTITDTQYF. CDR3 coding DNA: TGCGCCAGCAGCCAGAGCCCGGAGTTCGGGACTAGCGGGACCATCACAGATACGCAGTATTTT.

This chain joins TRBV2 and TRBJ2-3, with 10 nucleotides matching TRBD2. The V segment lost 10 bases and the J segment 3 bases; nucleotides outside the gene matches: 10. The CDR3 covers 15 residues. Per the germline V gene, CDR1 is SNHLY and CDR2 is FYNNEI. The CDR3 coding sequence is TGTGCCACCCGGCGGGCTAGCGGGAGAACAGATACGCAGTATTTT. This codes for CATRRASGRTDTQYF.

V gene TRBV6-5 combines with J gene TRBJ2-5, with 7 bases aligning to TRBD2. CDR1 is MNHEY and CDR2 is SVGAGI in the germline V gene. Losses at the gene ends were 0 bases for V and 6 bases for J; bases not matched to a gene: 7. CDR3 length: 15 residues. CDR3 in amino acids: CASSYSILAWQTQYF. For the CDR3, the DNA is TGTGCCAGCAGTTACTCGATACTAGCGTGGCAGACCCAGTACTTC.

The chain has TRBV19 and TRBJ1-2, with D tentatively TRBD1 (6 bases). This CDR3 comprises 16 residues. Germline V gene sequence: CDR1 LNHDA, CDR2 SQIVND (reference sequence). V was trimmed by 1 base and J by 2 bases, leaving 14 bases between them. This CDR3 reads CASSIVQGIYNYGYTF. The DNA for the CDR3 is TGTGCCAGTAGTATAGTACAGGGAATTTACAACTATGGCTACACCTTC.

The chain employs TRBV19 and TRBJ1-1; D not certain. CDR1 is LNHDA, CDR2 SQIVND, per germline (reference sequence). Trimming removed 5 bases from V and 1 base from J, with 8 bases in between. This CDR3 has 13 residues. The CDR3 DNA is TGTGCCAGTAGTTACACACCGAACACTGAAGCTTTCTTT. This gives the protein CASSYTPNTEAFF.

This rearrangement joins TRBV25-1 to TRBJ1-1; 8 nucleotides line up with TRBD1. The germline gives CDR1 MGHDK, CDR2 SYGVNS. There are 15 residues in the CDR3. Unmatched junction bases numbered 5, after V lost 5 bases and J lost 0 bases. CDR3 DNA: TGTGCCAGCAGTAAAGGGGACAGGATGAACACTGAAGCTTTCTTT. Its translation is CASSKGDRMNTEAFF.

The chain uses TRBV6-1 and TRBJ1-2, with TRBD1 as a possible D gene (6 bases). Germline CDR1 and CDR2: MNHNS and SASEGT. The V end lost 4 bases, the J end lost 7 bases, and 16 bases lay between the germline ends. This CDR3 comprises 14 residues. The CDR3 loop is CASSATDSGAGYTF. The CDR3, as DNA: TGTGCCAGCAGTGCGACGGACAGCGGTGCTGGCTACACCTTC.

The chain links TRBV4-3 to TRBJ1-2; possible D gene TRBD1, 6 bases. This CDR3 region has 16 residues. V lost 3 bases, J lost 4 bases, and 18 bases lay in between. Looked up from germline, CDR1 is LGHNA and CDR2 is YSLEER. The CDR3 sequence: CASSQEGGGISYGYTF. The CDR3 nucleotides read TGCGCCAGCAGCCAGGAGGGGGGGGGCATCAGCTATGGCTACACCTTC.

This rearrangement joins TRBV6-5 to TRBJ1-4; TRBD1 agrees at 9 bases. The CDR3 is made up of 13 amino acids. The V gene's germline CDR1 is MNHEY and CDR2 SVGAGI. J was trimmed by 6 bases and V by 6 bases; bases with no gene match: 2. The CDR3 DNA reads TGTGCCAGCAGCCGGACAGGGGATGAAAAACTGTTTTTT. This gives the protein CASSRTGDEKLFF.

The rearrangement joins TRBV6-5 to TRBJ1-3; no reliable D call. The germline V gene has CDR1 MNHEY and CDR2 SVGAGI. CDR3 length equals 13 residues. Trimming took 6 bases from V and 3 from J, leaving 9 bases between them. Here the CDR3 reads CASRGSLGNTIYF. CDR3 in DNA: TGTGCCAGCAGAGGGAGTCTTGGAAACACCATATATTTT.